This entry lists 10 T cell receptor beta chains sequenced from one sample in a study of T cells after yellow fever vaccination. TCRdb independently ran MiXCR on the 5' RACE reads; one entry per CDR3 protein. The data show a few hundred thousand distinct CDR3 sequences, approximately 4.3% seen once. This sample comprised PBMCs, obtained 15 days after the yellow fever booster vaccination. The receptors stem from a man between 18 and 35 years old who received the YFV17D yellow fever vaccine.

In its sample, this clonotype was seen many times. DNA of the CDR3: TGTGCCAGCAGTTTAGAGGTTGCTGGAAACACCATATATTTT. As protein: CASSLEVAGNTIYF. The chain couples TRBV12-3 or TRBV12-4 to TRBJ1-3; D is ambiguous. The CDR3 is 14 residues long. Trimming pared 1 base from V and 2 bases from J, leaving 6 bases between.

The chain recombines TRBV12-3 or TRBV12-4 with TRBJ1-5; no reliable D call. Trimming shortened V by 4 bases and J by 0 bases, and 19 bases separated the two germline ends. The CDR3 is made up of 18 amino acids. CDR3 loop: CASSSLTSGANSNQPQHF. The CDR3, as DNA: TGTGCCAGCAGTTCACTGACCTCGGGAGCTAATAGCAATCAGCCCCAGCATTTT.

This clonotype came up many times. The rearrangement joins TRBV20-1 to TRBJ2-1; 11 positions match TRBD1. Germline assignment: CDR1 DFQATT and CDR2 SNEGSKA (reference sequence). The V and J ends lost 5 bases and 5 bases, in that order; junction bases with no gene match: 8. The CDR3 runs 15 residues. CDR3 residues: CSAPLRDRGNNEQFF. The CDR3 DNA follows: TGCAGTGCTCCACTCCGGGACAGGGGGAACAATGAGCAGTTCTTC.

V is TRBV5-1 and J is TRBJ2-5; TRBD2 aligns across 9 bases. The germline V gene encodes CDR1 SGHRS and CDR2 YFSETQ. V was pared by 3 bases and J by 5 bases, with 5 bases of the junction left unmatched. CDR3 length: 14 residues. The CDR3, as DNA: TGCGCCAGCAGCTCGTCAACTAGCGGGGAGACCCAGTACTTC. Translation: CASSSSTSGETQYF.

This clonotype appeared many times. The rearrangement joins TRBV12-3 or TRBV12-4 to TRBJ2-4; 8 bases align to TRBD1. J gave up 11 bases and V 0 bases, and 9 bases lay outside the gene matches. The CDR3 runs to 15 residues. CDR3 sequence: CASSLALRQGTLQYF. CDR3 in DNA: TGTGCCAGCAGTTTAGCACTGAGACAGGGGACCCTTCAGTACTTC.

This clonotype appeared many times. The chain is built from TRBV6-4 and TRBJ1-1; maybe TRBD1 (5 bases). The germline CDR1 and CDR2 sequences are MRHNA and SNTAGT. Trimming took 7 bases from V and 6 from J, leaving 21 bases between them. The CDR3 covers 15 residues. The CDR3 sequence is CASKAQEEGAAEAFF. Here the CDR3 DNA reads TGTGCCAGCAAAGCACAGGAGGAAGGGGCCGCTGAAGCTTTCTTT.

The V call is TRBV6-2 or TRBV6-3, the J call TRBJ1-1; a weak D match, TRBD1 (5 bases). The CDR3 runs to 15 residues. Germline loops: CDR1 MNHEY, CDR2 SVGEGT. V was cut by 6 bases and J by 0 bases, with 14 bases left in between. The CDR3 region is CASRTTGPLNTEAFF. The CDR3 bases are TGTGCCAGCAGGACGACGGGACCGTTGAACACTGAAGCTTTCTTT.

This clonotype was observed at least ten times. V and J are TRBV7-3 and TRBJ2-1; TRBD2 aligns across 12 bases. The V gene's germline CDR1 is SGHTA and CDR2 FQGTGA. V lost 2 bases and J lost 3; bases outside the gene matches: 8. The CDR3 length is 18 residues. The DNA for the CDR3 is TGTGCCAGCAGCTTAGTGCTAGCGGGGGGGCCCGGCTACAATGAGCAGTTCTTC. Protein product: CASSLVLAGGPGYNEQFF.

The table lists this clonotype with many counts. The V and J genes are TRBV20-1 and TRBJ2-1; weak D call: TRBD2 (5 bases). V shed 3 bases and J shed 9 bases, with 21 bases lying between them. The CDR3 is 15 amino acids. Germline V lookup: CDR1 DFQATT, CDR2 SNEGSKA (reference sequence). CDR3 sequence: CSASELAEKRGEQFF. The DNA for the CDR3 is TGCAGTGCTAGTGAGCTAGCAGAAAAACGGGGTGAGCAGTTCTTC.

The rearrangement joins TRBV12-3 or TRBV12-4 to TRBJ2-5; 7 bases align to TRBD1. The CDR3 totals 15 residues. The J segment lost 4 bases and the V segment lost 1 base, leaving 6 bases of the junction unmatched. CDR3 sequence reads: CASSLVGQGVETQYF. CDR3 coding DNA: TGTGCCAGCAGTTTAGTAGGGCAGGGGGTAGAGACCCAGTACTTC.